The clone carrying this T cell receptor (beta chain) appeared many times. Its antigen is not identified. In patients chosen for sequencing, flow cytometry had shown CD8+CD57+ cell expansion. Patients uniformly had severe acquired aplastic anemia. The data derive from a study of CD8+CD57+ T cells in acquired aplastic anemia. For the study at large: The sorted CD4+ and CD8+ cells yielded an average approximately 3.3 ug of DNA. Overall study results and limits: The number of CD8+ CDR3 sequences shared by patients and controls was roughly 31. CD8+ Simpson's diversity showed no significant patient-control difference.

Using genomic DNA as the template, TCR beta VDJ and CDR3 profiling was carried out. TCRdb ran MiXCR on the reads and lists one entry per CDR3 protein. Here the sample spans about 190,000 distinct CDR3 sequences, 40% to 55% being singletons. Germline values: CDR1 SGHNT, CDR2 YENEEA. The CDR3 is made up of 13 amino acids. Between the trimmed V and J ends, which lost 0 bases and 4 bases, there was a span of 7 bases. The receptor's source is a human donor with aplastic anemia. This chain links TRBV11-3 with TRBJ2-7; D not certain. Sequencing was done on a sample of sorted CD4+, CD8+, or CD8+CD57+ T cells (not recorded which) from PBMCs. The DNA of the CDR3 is TGTGCCAGCAGCTTAGAATTAGCTTACGAGCAGTACTTC. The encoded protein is CASSLELAYEQYF.